This TCR beta chain originates from a study of identical twins. Ten or more counts support this clonotype. A universal primer site was incorporated via template switching, and the cDNA contained unique molecular identifiers. One entry per CDR3 protein results from TCRdb running MiXCR on the 5' RACE reads. The table has about 290,000 distinct CDR3 sequences, roughly 10% seen once. This CDR3 is 13 amino acids long. V shed 8 bases, J shed 6 bases, and the junction held 8 bases outside the gene matches. A further study also used this sample, focusing on yellow fever vaccine responses in identical twins. Per that study: Twins' vaccine T cell responses reportedly seemed partly convergent and partly personalized.

This receptor was taken from a woman aged 18-29 years in good health. The sequencing input was CD8+ T cells sorted from blood. The gene calls are TRBV12-3 or TRBV12-4 and TRBJ2-3; 7 bases agree with TRBD1. CDR3 amino acids: CASLKGAGDTQYF. CDR3 coding DNA: TGTGCCAGCCTTAAGGGGGCCGGGGATACGCAGTATTTT.